Shown below are 18 T cell receptor beta chains from a single sample sequenced in a study of cytomegalovirus exposure and HLA in healthy donors. The method was immunoSEQ multiplex PCR; TCRdb's version includes in-frame clones alone and lacks a portion of them. The data contain about 78,000 clones, almost 97% of them singletons. Specimen: PBMCs. These receptors all come from a man aged 18 to 35 in good health and CMV-seropositive.

This chain connects TRBV19 to TRBJ1-5; no reliable D call. CDR1 and CDR2 from the germline V gene are LNHDA and SQIVND (reference sequence). The CDR3 totals 15 residues. The V and J ends lost 3 bases and 0 bases respectively, with 9 bases between them. The CDR3 nucleotides read TGTGCCAGTAGTATCCGAGCGAATAGCAATCAGCCCCAGCATTTT. It codes for CASSIRANSNQPQHF.

The chain combines TRBV10-3 with TRBJ2-7; no reliable D call. V lost 3 bases, J lost 6 bases, and 15 bases lay in between. CDR1 and CDR2 from the germline V gene are ENHRY and SYGVKD. This CDR3 is built from 14 residues. For the CDR3, the DNA is TGTGCCATCAGTGATGCCCCGTGGCCGTGCGAGCAGTACTTC. Translated: CAISDAPWPCEQYF.

The J gene is TRBJ1-2, the V gene TRBV30; perhaps TRBD1 as D (6 bases). The germline CDR1 and CDR2 sequences are GTSNPN and SVGIG (reference sequence). CDR3 length: 15 residues. Between the trimmed V and J ends, which lost 0 bases and 8 bases, there was a span of 19 bases. This CDR3 reads CAWSVLQGARFGYTF. CDR3 DNA: TGTGCCTGGAGTGTATTACAGGGAGCGCGGTTCGGCTACACCTTC.

The rearrangement links TRBV6-1 to TRBJ2-4; 9 bases are shared with TRBD1. J was trimmed by 6 bases and V by 4 bases; bases with no gene match: 13. CDR1 MNHNS and CDR2 SASEGT come from the germline V gene. The CDR3 loop spans 17 amino acids. CDR3 residues: CASSGAGGTGSINIQYF. The DNA of the CDR3 is TGTGCCAGCAGTGGAGCAGGTGGGACAGGGTCTATAAACATTCAGTACTTC.

This chain uses TRBV5-4 with TRBJ2-3; the match to TRBD2 covers 9 bases. V shed 4 bases, J shed 0 bases, and the junction held 6 bases outside the gene matches. Germline CDR1 reads SGHNT; CDR2 reads YYREEE (reference sequence). The CDR3 covers 16 residues. This CDR3 is CASSANLAGSTDTQYF. CDR3 nucleotide sequence: TGTGCCAGCAGCGCGAACCTAGCGGGGAGCACAGATACGCAGTATTTT.

The chain uses TRBV4-1 and TRBJ2-7; D gene uncertain. The V end lost 1 base, the J end lost 5 bases, and 9 bases lay between the germline ends. Germline CDR1 MGHRA, CDR2 YSYEKL. This CDR3 spans 13 amino acids. CDR3 DNA: TGCGCCAGCAGCCAAGTCGGCGGCGACGAGCAGTACTTC. Amino acids: CASSQVGGDEQYF.

The chain joins TRBV14 to TRBJ2-7, with 8 bases aligning to TRBD2. Germline V lookup: CDR1 SGHDN, CDR2 FVKESK. V gave up 0 bases and J gave up 2 bases; unmatched junction bases: 6. This CDR3 contains 16 residues. CDR3: CASSQDETAGAYEQYF. CDR3 nucleotides: TGTGCCAGCAGCCAAGACGAAACAGCGGGAGCCTACGAGCAGTACTTC.

The chain employs TRBV19 and TRBJ2-3; no definite D call. CDR3 length equals 15 residues. Trimming stripped 1 base from V and 4 bases from J, with 12 bases between. Germline V gene data show CDR1 as LNHDA and CDR2 as SQIVND (reference sequence). The CDR3 sequence: CASSIVTGEADTQYF. Written as DNA, the CDR3 is TGTGCCAGTAGTATAGTCACCGGTGAGGCAGATACGCAGTATTTT.

This chain's CDR3 is CASSGLTSGSSEQYF. CDR3 nucleotide sequence: TGTGCCAGCAGCGGACTGACTAGCGGTTCTTCTGAGCAGTACTTC. The chain uses TRBV7-9 and TRBJ2-7, with 9 bases fitting TRBD2. After removal of 5 bases from V and 7 bases from J, the junction contained 12 bases not matched to a gene. The CDR3 contains 15 residues. In germline, CDR1 is SEHNR, CDR2 FQNEAQ (reference sequence).

The J gene is TRBJ1-5, the V gene TRBV10-1; D might be TRBD1 (6 bases). Per germline, CDR1 WNHNN and CDR2 SYGVQD (reference sequence). The CDR3 consists of 13 residues. V lost 10 bases and J 4 bases, leaving 14 bases between the germline ends. CDR3 DNA sequence: TGCGCCACCAGCCCAGGGGCTAATCAGCCCCAGCATTTT. It is translated as CATSPGANQPQHF.

CDR3 loop: CASSLGQIYGYTF. CDR3 bases: TGCGCCAGCAGCTTGGGGCAGATTTATGGCTACACCTTC. The V gene is TRBV5-1, the J gene TRBJ1-2; D gene ambiguous. Germline CDR1 is SGHRS and CDR2 is YFSETQ. CDR3 size: 13 residues. V shed 0 bases and J shed 5 bases, with 8 bases lying between them.

The rearrangement uses TRBV7-9 and TRBJ2-5; 9 bases fit TRBD1. CDR1 is SEHNR and CDR2 is FQNEAQ in the germline V gene (reference sequence). This CDR3 has 17 residues. Trimming at V came to 6 bases and at J to 5 bases, leaving 16 bases not matched to a gene. The CDR3 region has the DNA TGTGCCAGCAGACCAATGGTGACAGGGGGTCGGTGGGAGACCCAGTACTTC. This codes for CASRPMVTGGRWETQYF.

A note on this clone: Other DNA sequences in this specimen translate into the identical CDR3. The chain uses TRBV29-1 and TRBJ1-1; maybe TRBD1 (5 bases). Germline assignment: CDR1 SQVTM and CDR2 ANQGSEA. CDR3 length: 13 residues. Trimming shortened V by 4 bases and J by 0 bases, and 9 bases separated the two germline ends. CDR3 coding DNA: TGCAGCGTTGCTCAGGGTCTGAACACTGAAGCTTTCTTT. Protein: CSVAQGLNTEAFF.

The J gene is TRBJ2-7, the V gene TRBV7-9; 10 bases are a match to TRBD2. CDR3 length equals 15 residues. Germline assignment: CDR1 SEHNR and CDR2 FQNEAQ (reference sequence). V gave up 6 bases and J gave up 1 base; unmatched junction bases: 6. Here the CDR3 DNA reads TGTGCCAGCAGTCCTAGCGGGAGTGCGTCCTACGAGCAGTACTTC. Protein: CASSPSGSASYEQYF. Drawing the rest from reference TRBV7-9 and TRBJ2-7, the complete variable domain is DTGVSQNPRHKITKRGQNVTFRCDPISEHNRLYWYRQTLGQGPEFLTYFQNEAQLEKSRLLSDRFSAERPKGSFSTLEIQRTEQGDSAMYLCASSPSGSASYEQYFGPGTRLTVT.

For this clone: One end of the junction does not line up with germline, which may come from a read error. The chain couples TRBV27 to TRBJ2-2; the match to TRBD1 covers 10 bases. The CDR3 length is 16 residues. CDR1 and CDR2 from the germline V gene are MNHEY and SMNVEV (reference sequence). The chain's CDR3 is CASSLPGQGNSGELFF. Here the CDR3 DNA reads TGTGCCAGCAGTCTTCCGGGACAGGGGAACTCCGGGGAGCTGTTTTTT.

The CDR3 region is CSVRQGMGTDTQYF. CDR3 DNA: TGCAGCGTCCGCCAGGGGATGGGAACAGATACGCAGTATTTT. This chain connects TRBV29-1 to TRBJ2-3, with D perhaps matching TRBD1 (6 bases). The germline V gene encodes CDR1 SQVTM and CDR2 ANQGSEA. V lost 6 bases and J lost 3, with 16 bases in between. This CDR3 is built from 14 residues.

The genes are TRBV5-1 and TRBJ2-5; tentative D call: TRBD1 (6 bases). Germline CDR1 is SGHRS and CDR2 is YFSETQ. V lost 0 bases to trimming and J lost 4 bases, with 13 bases between them. CDR3 length: 15 amino acids. CDR3 residues: CASSLDRVVGETQYF. CDR3 nucleotides: TGCGCCAGCAGCTTGGACAGGGTCGTAGGAGAGACCCAGTACTTC.

This rearrangement joins TRBV6-5 to TRBJ1-2, with D uncertain. This CDR3 region has 14 residues. Per the germline V gene, CDR1 is MNHEY and CDR2 is SVGAGI. V was pared by 6 bases and J by 1 base, with 12 bases between. The CDR3 DNA is TGTGCCAGCAGACCCCTATACCTTAACTATGGCTACACCTTC. As protein: CASRPLYLNYGYTF.